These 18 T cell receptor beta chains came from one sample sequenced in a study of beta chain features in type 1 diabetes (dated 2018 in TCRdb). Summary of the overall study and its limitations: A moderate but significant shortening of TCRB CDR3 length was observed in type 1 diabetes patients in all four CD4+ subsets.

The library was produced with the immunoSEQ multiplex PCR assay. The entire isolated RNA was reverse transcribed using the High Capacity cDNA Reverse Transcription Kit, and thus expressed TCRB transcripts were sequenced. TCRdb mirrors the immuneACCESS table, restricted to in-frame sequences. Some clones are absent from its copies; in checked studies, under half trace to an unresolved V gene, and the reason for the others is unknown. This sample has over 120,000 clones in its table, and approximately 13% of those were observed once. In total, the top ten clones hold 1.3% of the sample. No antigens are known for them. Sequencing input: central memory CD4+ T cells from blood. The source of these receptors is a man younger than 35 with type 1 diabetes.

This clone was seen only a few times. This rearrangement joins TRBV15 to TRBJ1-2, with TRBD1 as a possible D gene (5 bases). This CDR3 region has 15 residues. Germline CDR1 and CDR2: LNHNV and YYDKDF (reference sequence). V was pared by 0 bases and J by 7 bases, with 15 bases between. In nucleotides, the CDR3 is TGTGCCACCAGCAGAGATGGGGGAAGGACTGGTGGCTACACCTTC. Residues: CATSRDGGRTGGYTF.

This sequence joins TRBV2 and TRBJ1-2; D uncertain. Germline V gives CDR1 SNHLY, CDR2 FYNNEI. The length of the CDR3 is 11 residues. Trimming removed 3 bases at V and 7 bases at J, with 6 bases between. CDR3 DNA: TGTGCCAGCAGTGAGGTATCTGGCTACACCTTC. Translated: CASSEVSGYTF.

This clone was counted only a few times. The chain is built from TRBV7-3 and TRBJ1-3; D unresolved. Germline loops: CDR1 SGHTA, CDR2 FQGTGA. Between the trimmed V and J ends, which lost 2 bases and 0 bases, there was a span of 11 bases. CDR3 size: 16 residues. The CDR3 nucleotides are TGTGCCAGCAGCTTATCGGACTCGGCCTCTGGAAACACCATATATTTT. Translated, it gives CASSLSDSASGNTIYF. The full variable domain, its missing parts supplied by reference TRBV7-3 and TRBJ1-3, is GAGVSQTPSNKVTEKGKYVELRCDPISGHTALYWYRQSLGQGPEFLIYFQGTGAADDSGLPNDRFFAVRPEGSVSTLKIQRTERGDSAVYLCASSLSDSASGNTIYFGEGSWLTVV.

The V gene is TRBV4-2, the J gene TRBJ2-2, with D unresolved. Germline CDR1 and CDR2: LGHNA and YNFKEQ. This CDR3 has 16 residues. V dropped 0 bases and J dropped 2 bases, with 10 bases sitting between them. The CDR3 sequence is CASSQEQLINTGELFF. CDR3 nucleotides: TGTGCCAGCAGCCAAGAACAATTGATTAACACCGGGGAGCTGTTTTTT.

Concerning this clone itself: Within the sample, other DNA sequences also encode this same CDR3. The CDR3 loop is CASSQVDIISYNEQFF. CDR3 DNA: TGCGCCAGCAGCCAAGTGGACATAATCTCCTACAATGAGCAGTTCTTC. The V and J genes are TRBV4-1 and TRBJ2-1, with D tentatively TRBD1 (5 bases). CDR3 length: 16 amino acids. Germline CDR1 reads MGHRA; CDR2 reads YSYEKL. The V gene lost 1 base and the J gene lost 0 bases, with 10 bases spanning the gap.

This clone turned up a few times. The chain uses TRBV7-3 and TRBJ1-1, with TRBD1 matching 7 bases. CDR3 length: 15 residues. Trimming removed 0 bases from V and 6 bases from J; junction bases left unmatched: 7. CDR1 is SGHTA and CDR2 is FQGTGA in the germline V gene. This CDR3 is CASSLTTGALAEAFF. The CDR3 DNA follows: TGTGCCAGCAGCTTAACCACAGGGGCGCTAGCTGAAGCTTTCTTT.

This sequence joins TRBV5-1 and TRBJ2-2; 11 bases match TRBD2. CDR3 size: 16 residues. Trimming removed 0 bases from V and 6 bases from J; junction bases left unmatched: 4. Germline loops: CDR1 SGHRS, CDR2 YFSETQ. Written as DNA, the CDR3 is TGCGCCAGCAGCTTGGGACTAGCGGGGCACTCCGGGGAGCTGTTTTTT. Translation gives CASSLGLAGHSGELFF.

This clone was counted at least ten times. The CDR3 DNA reads TGTGCCAGCAGCTTAGAGGGGAACACTGAAGCTTTCTTT. Its protein is CASSLEGNTEAFF. This sequence joins TRBV13 and TRBJ1-1; no clear D gene. V dropped 1 base and J dropped 1 base, with 4 bases sitting between them. Germline CDR1 PRHDT, CDR2 FYEKMQ (reference sequence). The CDR3 is made up of 13 amino acids. Together with reference TRBV13 and TRBJ1-1, the CDR3 gives the full variable domain: AAGVIQSPRHLIKEKRETATLKCYPIPRHDTVYWYQQGPGQDPQFLISFYEKMQSDKGSIPDRFSAQQFSDYHSELNMSSLELGDSALYFCASSLEGNTEAFFGQGTRLTVV.

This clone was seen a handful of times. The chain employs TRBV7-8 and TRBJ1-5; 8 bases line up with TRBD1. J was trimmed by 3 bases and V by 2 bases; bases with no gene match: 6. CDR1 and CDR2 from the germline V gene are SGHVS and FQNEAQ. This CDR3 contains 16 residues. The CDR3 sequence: CASSLYRGAFNQPQHF. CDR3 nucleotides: TGTGCCAGCAGCTTATACAGGGGGGCCTTCAATCAGCCCCAGCATTTT.

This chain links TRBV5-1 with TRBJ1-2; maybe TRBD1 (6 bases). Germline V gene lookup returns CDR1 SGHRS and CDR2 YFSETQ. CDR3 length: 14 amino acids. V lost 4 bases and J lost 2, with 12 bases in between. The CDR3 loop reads CASSPRTDNYGYTF. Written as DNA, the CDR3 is TGCGCCAGCAGCCCAAGGACAGACAACTATGGCTACACCTTC.

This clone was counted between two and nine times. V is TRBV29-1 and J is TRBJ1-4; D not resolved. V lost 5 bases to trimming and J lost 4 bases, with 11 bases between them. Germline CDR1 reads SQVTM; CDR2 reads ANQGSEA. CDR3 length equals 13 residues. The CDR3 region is CSVIPGVNEKLFF. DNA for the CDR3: TGCAGCGTTATCCCTGGGGTTAATGAAAAACTGTTTTTT.

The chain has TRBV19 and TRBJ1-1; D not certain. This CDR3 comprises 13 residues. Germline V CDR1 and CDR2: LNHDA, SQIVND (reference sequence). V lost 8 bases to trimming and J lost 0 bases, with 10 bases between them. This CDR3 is CASLRDLNTEAFF. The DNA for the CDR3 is TGTGCCAGTCTAAGGGATTTGAACACTGAAGCTTTCTTT.

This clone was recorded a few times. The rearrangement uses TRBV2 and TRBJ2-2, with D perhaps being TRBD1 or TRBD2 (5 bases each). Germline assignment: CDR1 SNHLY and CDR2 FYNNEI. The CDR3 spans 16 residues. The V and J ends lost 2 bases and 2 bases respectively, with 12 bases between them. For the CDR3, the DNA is TGTGCCAGCAGTGAACGGGACCCTAAAAACACCGGGGAGCTGTTTTTT. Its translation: CASSERDPKNTGELFF.

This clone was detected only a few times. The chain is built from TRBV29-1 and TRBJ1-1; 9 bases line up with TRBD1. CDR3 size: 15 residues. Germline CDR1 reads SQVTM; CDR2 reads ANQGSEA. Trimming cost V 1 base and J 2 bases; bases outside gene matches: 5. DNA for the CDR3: TGCAGCGTTGAAGGATGGACAGGGGCTAACACTGAAGCTTTCTTT. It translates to CSVEGWTGANTEAFF.

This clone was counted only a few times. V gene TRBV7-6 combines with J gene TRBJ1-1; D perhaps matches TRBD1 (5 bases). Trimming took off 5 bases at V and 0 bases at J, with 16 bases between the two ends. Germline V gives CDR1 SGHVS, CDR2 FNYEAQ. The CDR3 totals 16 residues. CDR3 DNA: TGTGCCAGCAGCCCAAGGGGATCGGGTTTGAACACTGAAGCTTTCTTT. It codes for CASSPRGSGLNTEAFF.

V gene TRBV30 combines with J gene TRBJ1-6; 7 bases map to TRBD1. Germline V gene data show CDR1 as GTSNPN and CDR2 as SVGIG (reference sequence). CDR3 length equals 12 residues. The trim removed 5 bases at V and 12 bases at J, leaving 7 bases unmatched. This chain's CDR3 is CAWDRARGPLHF. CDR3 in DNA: TGTGCCTGGGACAGGGCCCGGGGACCCCTCCACTTT.

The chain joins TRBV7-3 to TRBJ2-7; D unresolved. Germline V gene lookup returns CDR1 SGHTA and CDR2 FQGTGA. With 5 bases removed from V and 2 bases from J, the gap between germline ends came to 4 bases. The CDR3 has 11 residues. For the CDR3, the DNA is TGTGCCAGCAGCCCCCCCTACGAGCAGTACTTC. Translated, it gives CASSPPYEQYF.

The CDR3 is CASSVDPGKMNTEAFF. CDR3 bases: TGTGCCAGCAGCGTAGACCCTGGAAAGATGAACACTGAAGCTTTCTTT. The chain joins TRBV9 to TRBJ1-1; D not resolved. The CDR3 is 16 amino acids. The V end lost 0 bases, the J end lost 0 bases, and 12 bases lay between the germline ends. Germline CDR1 SGDLS, CDR2 YYNGEE.